The 16 T cell receptor beta chains listed next were all sequenced from one sample in a study of T cell changes during pregnancy in multiple sclerosis. Data came from immunoSEQ multiplex PCR; TCRdb stores just in-frame clones and leaves some out. The sample includes 45,000 to 60,000 clones, more than 85% seen only once; the top ten take approximately 1.1%. The source was peripheral blood, collected after pregnancy. The receptor set was obtained from a female donor in good health, enrolled as a control in a pregnancy study.

This CDR3 reads CASSLEGRSGTGELFF. The CDR3 DNA is TGCGCCAGCAGCTTGGAAGGGAGGTCTGGCACCGGGGAGCTGTTTTTT. This chain joins TRBV5-1 and TRBJ2-2, with a tentative D call TRBD2 (6 bases). Germline CDR1 reads SGHRS; CDR2 reads YFSETQ. With 0 bases removed from V and 4 bases from J, the gap between germline ends came to 13 bases. The CDR3 is made up of 16 amino acids.

The chain links TRBV18 to TRBJ1-1; tentatively, D is TRBD1 (6 bases). The V end lost 3 bases, the J end lost 5 bases, and 13 bases lay between the germline ends. The CDR3 loop spans 14 amino acids. Germline V lookup: CDR1 KGHSH, CDR2 LQKENI. CDR3: CASSPQGSGTEAFF. The CDR3 DNA is TGTGCCAGCTCACCTCAGGGGTCGGGGACTGAAGCTTTCTTT.

V usage is TRBV7-2 and J usage is TRBJ2-3; 12 nucleotides line up with TRBD2. This CDR3 has 17 residues. J lost 2 bases, V lost 4 bases, and 7 bases had no gene match. The V gene's germline CDR1 is SGHTA and CDR2 FQGNSA. The CDR3 nucleotides read TGTGCCAGCAGCTCTCGGACTAGCGGGGACTTCACAGATACGCAGTATTTT. Translation gives CASSSRTSGDFTDTQYF. Full variable domain (missing parts from reference TRBV7-2 and TRBJ2-3): GAGVSQSPSNKVTEKGKDVELRCDPISGHTALYWYRQSLGQGLEFLIYFQGNSAPDKSGLPSDRFSAERTGGSVSTLTIQRTQQEDSAVYLCASSSRTSGDFTDTQYFGPGTRLTVL.

V gene TRBV6-1 combines with J gene TRBJ1-2, with D unresolved. This CDR3 is 17 amino acids long. The V end was cut by 2 bases, the J end by 3 bases, with 19 bases between. Germline V gene lookup returns CDR1 MNHNS and CDR2 SASEGT. In DNA form, the CDR3 reads TGTGCCAGCAGTGAATTTGTTAGGAGCGACCCGTACTATGGCTACACCTTC. Encoded protein: CASSEFVRSDPYYGYTF.

The J gene is TRBJ1-6, the V gene TRBV10-2; D remains unclear. CDR1 and CDR2 from the germline V gene are WSHSY and SAAADI. V was cut by 4 bases and J by 7 bases, with 8 bases left in between. The CDR3 spans 13 residues. CDR3 residues: CASSASGNSPLHF. CDR3 sequence (DNA): TGCGCCAGCAGTGCATCCGGGAATTCACCCCTCCACTTT.

This clone was detected only a few times. This chain uses TRBV27 with TRBJ2-7, with 8 bases identical to TRBD2. There are 11 residues in the CDR3. Trimming cost V 11 bases and J 7 bases; bases outside gene matches: 7. Germline V gene sequence: CDR1 MNHEY, CDR2 SMNVEV (reference sequence). CDR3 DNA sequence: TGTGCCGGTCGGACTAGCTGGGAGCAGTACTTC. It translates to CAGRTSWEQYF.

CDR3: CASSLEGVGNYEQYF. The CDR3, as DNA: TGTGCCAGCAGCTTGGAGGGGGTAGGGAACTACGAGCAGTACTTC. J is TRBJ2-7 and V is TRBV5-6, with D possibly TRBD1 on 6 matching bases. CDR1 is SGHDT, CDR2 YYEEEE, per germline. The CDR3 length is 15 residues. V was cut by 0 bases and J by 3 bases, with 13 bases left in between.

This chain links TRBV9 with TRBJ2-3, with 11 bases aligning to TRBD2. This CDR3 has 15 residues. J gave up 2 bases and V 3 bases, and 2 bases lay outside the gene matches. Germline V CDR1 and CDR2: SGDLS, YYNGEE. The CDR3, as DNA: TGTGCCAGCAGCGCGACTAGCGGGGACACAGATACGCAGTATTTT. It yields the protein CASSATSGDTDTQYF. Looking up the rest from reference TRBV9 and TRBJ2-3 gives the full variable domain: DSGVTQTPKHLITATGQRVTLRCSPRSGDLSVYWYQQSLDQGLQFLIQYYNGEERAKGNILERFSAQQFPDLHSELNLSSLELGDSALYFCASSATSGDTDTQYFGPGTRLTVL.

The rearrangement links TRBV29-1 to TRBJ2-5; 7 nucleotides align to TRBD1. V lost 7 bases and J lost 7; bases outside the gene matches: 15. CDR1 and CDR2 from the germline V gene are SQVTM and ANQGSEA. The CDR3 is 14 residues long. CDR3 nucleotides: TGCAGCGGTATCGACAGGGATCCCCCGGGGACCCAGTACTTC. Its protein product is CSGIDRDPPGTQYF. Full variable domain (rest looked up from reference TRBV29-1 and TRBJ2-5): SAVISQKPSRDICQRGTSLTIQCQVDSQVTMMFWYRQQPGQSLTLIATANQGSEATYESGFVIDKFPISRPNLTFSTLTVSNMSPEDSSIYLCSGIDRDPPGTQYFGPGTRLLVL.

The chain is built from TRBV5-1 and TRBJ2-5; possibly TRBD1 for D (7 bases). Trimming removed 4 bases at V and 2 bases at J, with 15 bases between. The CDR3 covers 15 residues. CDR1 and CDR2 from the germline V gene are SGHRS and YFSETQ. CDR3 residues: CASSPVRGQQETQYF. DNA for the CDR3: TGCGCCAGCAGCCCGGTGCGGGGACAGCAAGAGACCCAGTACTTC.

The chain is built from TRBV2 and TRBJ2-3; D may be TRBD1 (5 bases). The germline V gene encodes CDR1 SNHLY and CDR2 FYNNEI. V lost 6 bases, J lost 0 bases, and 19 bases lay in between. The CDR3 contains 17 residues. The CDR3 nucleotides read TGTGCCAGCAGGCTAAGGCAAGGGGCCGCTAGCACAGATACGCAGTATTTT. As protein: CASRLRQGAASTDTQYF.

The chain recombines TRBV6-6 with TRBJ2-5; tentatively, D is TRBD2 (6 bases). CDR1 MNHNY and CDR2 SVGAGI come from the germline V gene (reference sequence). The V end lost 7 bases, the J end lost 0 bases, and 18 bases lay between the germline ends. The CDR3 totals 16 residues. CDR3 protein: CASTLRGLKYQETQYF. CDR3 DNA: TGTGCCAGCACTCTAAGGGGACTGAAGTACCAAGAGACCCAGTACTTC.

The gene calls are TRBV28 and TRBJ2-7, with 9 positions matching TRBD1. The CDR3 contains 14 residues. V gave up 5 bases and J gave up 4 bases; unmatched junction bases: 6. Looked up from germline, CDR1 is MDHEN and CDR2 is SYDVKM. The CDR3 coding sequence is TGTGCCAGCAGTCACGGGACAGGGAAGTACGAGCAGTACTTC. It specifies CASSHGTGKYEQYF. Using reference TRBV28 and TRBJ2-7 for the parts outside the CDR3, the full variable domain is DVKVTQSSRYLVKRTGEKVFLECVQDMDHENMFWYRQDPGLGLRLIYFSYDVKMKEKGDIPEGYSVSREKKERFSLILESASTNQTSMYLCASSHGTGKYEQYFGPGTRLTVT.

The sample holds a few counts of this clone. V gene TRBV7-9 combines with J gene TRBJ1-4; D unclear. V lost 1 base, J lost 13 bases, and 10 bases lay in between. The germline V gene has CDR1 SEHNR and CDR2 FQNEAQ (reference sequence). The CDR3 totals 12 residues. CDR3 nucleotides: TGTGCCAGCAGCTTAGTCGCCGCGGCACTGTTTTTT. Protein: CASSLVAAALFF.

The table lists this clone with a few counts. The chain joins TRBV30 to TRBJ1-6; 7 bases align to TRBD1. The V and J ends lost 3 bases and 8 bases, in that order; junction bases with no gene match: 10. Germline loops: CDR1 GTSNPN, CDR2 SVGIG (reference sequence). This CDR3 contains 15 residues. The CDR3 here is CAWSGLTGPDSPLHF. DNA of the CDR3: TGTGCCTGGAGCGGACTGACAGGGCCGGATTCACCCCTCCACTTT.

The chain is built from TRBV28 and TRBJ2-2; perhaps TRBD2 as D (6 bases). The germline gives CDR1 MDHEN, CDR2 SYDVKM. V dropped 8 bases and J dropped 4 bases, with 14 bases sitting between them. The CDR3 has 14 residues. CDR3 protein: CASRPAGGTGELFF. In DNA, the CDR3 is TGTGCCAGCCGCCCTGCCGGGGGCACCGGGGAGCTGTTTTTT.